A selection of T cell receptor beta chains follows, all from one sample in a study of blood T cell repertoires in COVID-19. Sequencing used immunoSEQ multiplex PCR; TCRdb keeps in-frame clones, though not all of them. Here the sample spans about 220,000 clones, roughly 90% being singletons. Sequenced material: PBMCs or T cells enriched from blood (not recorded which). The receptors stem from a woman in her thirties who had recovered from COVID-19. Each CDR3 is given with its conserved first and last residue. The D gene is left open where the match is weak. For some rows the clone size is stated as once, few or many, or as a class when expanded; others skip it.

v_gene	abundance	j_gene	d_gene	CDR3nt	CDR3aa
TRBV4-3	-	TRBJ1-6	TRBD1	TGCGCCAGCAGCCAAGTCAGAGGTTGGGACAGTTATTCACCCCTCCACTTT	CASSQVRGWDSYSPLHF
TRBV14	-	TRBJ2-5	TRBD2	TGTGCCAGCAGCCTGACCGGCGGGGGGAGTGAGACCCAGTACTTC	CASSLTGGGSETQYF
TRBV3-1/TRBV3-2	-	TRBJ2-7	-	TGTGCCAGCAGCCGTCGGGGGAGACACGAGCAGTACTTC	CASSRRGRHEQYF
TRBV24-1	-	TRBJ2-3	-	TGTGCCACCAAAGCAGGGGGCACAGATACGCAGTATTTT	CATKAGGTDTQYF
TRBV12-3/TRBV12-4	-	TRBJ1-2	-	TGTGCCAGCAGTATCTCGGGGGACTATGGCTACACCTTC	CASSISGDYGYTF
TRBV14	-	TRBJ1-6	TRBD1	TGTGCCAGCAGCGAACAGGGGCGCCTTAATTCACCCCTCCACTTT	CASSEQGRLNSPLHF
TRBV6-2/TRBV6-3	-	TRBJ1-2	TRBD1	TGTGCCAGCAGTTCCCCGGACAGGAATCGCTATGGCTACACCTTC	CASSSPDRNRYGYTF
TRBV6-5	-	TRBJ2-7	TRBD2	TGTGCCAGCAGTCAATTAGCGGGGGTCTCCTACGAGCAGTACTTC	CASSQLAGVSYEQYF
TRBV27	-	TRBJ2-7	TRBD1	TGTGCCAGCAGTTTGGCCGGGGACAGAATTTCATTCTACGAGCAGTACTTC	CASSLAGDRISFYEQYF
TRBV18	once	TRBJ1-1	-	TGTGCCAGCTCCCGCGGGGATCCAGGAATGAACACTGAAGCTTTCTTT	CASSRGDPGMNTEAFF
TRBV19	once	TRBJ1-5	-	TGTGCCAGTAGTATCCTCGATAGAGTCGGTCAGCCCCAGCATTTT	CASSILDRVGQPQHF
TRBV7-7	once	TRBJ2-1	TRBD1	TGTGCTAGCAGCCCTGACAGGGGGCTGTCCAATGAGCAGTTCTTC	CASSPDRGLSNEQFF
TRBV6-2/TRBV6-3	-	TRBJ1-2	-	TGTGCCAGCAGTAACGGTGTGGGGGGCTATGGCTACACCTTC	CASSNGVGGYGYTF
TRBV28	few	TRBJ1-5	-	TGTGCCAGCAGTTTAGGTACAGGGAGCAATCAGCCCCAGCATTTT	CASSLGTGSNQPQHF
TRBV4-3	once	TRBJ2-3	-	TGCGCCAGCAGCCAAGCGGTAGGGGCAGATACGCAGTATTTT	CASSQAVGADTQYF
TRBV7-2	-	TRBJ1-2	TRBD1	TGTGCCAGCAGCTTAGCCGACAGGGCTGGCTACACCTTC	CASSLADRAGYTF
TRBV21-1	-	TRBJ2-7	-	TGTGCCAGCAGCAAGGCCAGGATTATCGATACCTACGAGCAGTACTTC	CASSKARIIDTYEQYF
TRBV7-2	once	TRBJ1-2	TRBD1	TGTGCCAGCAGCTTAACAGGGGATAACTATGGCTACACCTTC	CASSLTGDNYGYTF